Reported below is one T cell receptor beta chain. Antigen unknown. Assay used: immunoSEQ multiplex PCR; TCRdb lists only in-frame clones, some missing. Seen here are under 70,000 clones, more than 65% observed once, and the top ten hold approximately 5.8%. Sequencing was preceded by expansion of antigen-specific CD4+ T cells with viral peptide pools in the ViraFEST assay. Culture proceeded for approximately 9 days, and CD4+ T cells were then isolated. This person's SARS-CoV-2 infection, confirmed by PCR, occurred between March and December 2020. The data are from a study of vaccination effects on CD4 cells after COVID-19. The CDR3 is 12 amino acids. Trimming left V 3 bases short and J 2 bases short, with 5 bases between. CDR1 is DFQATT, CDR2 SNEGSKA, per germline (reference sequence).

The specimen comprised CD4+ T cells from PBMCs cultured with HIV peptides, sampled before COVID-19 vaccination. Subset of the sample: HIV-1 Nef peptide pool negative control/reference culture. V is TRBV20-1 and J is TRBJ1-3; D gene unclear. The clonotype was recovered from a human donor who had a prior SARS-CoV-2 infection. CDR3: CSASRAGNTIYF. CDR3 nucleotides: TGCAGTGCTAGTCGGGCTGGAAACACCATATATTTT.